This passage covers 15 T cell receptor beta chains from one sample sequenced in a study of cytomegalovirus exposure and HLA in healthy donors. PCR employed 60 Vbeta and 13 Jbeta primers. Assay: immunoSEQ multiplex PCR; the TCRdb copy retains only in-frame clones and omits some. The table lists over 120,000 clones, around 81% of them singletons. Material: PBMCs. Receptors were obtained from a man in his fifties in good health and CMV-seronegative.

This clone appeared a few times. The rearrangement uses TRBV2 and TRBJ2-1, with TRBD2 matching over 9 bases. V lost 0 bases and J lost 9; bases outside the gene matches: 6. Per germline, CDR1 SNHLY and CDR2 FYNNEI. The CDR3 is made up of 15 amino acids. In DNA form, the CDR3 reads TGTGCCAGCAGTGAAGCCCTGCGGGAGGGGGGTGAGCAGTTCTTC. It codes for CASSEALREGGEQFF.

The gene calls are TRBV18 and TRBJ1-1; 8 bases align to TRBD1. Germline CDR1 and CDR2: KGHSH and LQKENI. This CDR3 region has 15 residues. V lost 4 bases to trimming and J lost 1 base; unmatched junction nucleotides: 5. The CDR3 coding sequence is TGTGCCAGCTCACGCGCCGGGACAGGGAACACTGAAGCTTTCTTT. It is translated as CASSRAGTGNTEAFF.

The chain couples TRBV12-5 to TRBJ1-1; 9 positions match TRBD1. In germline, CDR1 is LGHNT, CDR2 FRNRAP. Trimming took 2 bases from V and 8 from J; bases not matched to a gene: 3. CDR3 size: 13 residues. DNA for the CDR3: TGTGCTAGTGGTTTGCCGGGACAGGGCGAAGCTTTCTTT. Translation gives CASGLPGQGEAFF.

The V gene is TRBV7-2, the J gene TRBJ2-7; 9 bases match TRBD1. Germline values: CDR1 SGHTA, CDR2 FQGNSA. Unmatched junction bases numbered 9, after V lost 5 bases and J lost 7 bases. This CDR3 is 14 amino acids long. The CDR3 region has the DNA TGTGCCAGCAGCCCCGGGACAGGGCTTGGAGAGCAGTACTTC. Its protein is CASSPGTGLGEQYF.

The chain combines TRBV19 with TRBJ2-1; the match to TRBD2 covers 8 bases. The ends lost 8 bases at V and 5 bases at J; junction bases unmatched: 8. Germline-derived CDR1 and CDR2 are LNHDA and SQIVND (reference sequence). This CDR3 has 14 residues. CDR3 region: CASLESGGNNEQFF. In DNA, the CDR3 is TGTGCCAGTCTAGAGAGCGGGGGAAACAATGAGCAGTTCTTC.

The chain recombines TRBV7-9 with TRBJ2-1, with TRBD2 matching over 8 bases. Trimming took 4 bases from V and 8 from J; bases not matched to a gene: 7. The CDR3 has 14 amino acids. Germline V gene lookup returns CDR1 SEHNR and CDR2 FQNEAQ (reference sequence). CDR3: CASSSETSVDEQFF. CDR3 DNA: TGTGCCAGCAGCTCGGAGACTAGCGTGGATGAGCAGTTCTTC.

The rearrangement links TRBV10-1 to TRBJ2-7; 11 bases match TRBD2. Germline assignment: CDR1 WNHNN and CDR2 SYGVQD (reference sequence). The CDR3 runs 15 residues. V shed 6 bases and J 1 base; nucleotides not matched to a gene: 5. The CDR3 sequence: CASRAGTSGSYEQYF. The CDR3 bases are TGCGCCAGCAGGGCCGGGACTAGCGGATCCTACGAGCAGTACTTC.

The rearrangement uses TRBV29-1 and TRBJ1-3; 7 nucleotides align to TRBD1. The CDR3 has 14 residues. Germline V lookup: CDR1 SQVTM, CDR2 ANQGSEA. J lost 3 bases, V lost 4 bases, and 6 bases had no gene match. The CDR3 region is CSVATWDSGNTIYF. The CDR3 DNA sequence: TGCAGCGTTGCGACCTGGGACAGTGGAAACACCATATATTTT.

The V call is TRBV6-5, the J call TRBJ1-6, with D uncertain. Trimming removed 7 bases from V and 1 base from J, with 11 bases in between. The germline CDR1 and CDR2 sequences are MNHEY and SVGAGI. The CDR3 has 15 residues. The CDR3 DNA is TGTGCCAGCACTCCCCAGAAGTCCTATAATTCACCCCTCCACTTT. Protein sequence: CASTPQKSYNSPLHF.

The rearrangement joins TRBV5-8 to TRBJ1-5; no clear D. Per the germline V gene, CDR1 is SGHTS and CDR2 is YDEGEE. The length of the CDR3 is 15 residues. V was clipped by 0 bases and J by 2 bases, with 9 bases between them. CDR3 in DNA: TGTGCCAGCAGCTTGGTACAGCTTGGCAATCAGCCCCAGCATTTT. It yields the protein CASSLVQLGNQPQHF.

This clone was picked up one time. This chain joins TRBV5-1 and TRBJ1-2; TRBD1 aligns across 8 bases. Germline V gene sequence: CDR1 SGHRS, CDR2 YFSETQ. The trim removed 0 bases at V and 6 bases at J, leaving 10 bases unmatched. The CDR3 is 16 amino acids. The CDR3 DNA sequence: TGCGCCAGCAGCTTGGGGGTCCGGACAGGGACCGATGGCTACACCTTC. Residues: CASSLGVRTGTDGYTF.

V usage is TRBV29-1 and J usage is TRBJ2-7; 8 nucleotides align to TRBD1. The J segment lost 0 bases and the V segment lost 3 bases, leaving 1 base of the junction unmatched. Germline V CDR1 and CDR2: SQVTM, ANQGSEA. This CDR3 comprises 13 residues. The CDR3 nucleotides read TGCAGCGTTGAGGACAGGGACTCCTACGAGCAGTACTTC. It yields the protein CSVEDRDSYEQYF.

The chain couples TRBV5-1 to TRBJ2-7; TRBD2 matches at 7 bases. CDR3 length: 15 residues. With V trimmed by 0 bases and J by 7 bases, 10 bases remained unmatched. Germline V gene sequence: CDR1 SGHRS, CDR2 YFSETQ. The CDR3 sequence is CASSLGAGRVGEQYF. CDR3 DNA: TGCGCCAGCAGCTTGGGAGCGGGGAGGGTTGGAGAGCAGTACTTC.

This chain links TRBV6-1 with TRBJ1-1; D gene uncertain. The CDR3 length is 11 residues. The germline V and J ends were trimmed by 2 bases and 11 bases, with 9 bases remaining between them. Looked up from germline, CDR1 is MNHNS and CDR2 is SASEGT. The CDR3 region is CASSELAGAFF. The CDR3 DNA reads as TGTGCCAGCAGTGAATTGGCAGGTGCTTTCTTT.

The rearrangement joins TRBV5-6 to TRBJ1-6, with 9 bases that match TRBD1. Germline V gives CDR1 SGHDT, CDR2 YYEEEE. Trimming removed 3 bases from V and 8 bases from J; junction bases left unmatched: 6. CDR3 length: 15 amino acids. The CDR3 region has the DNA TGTGCCAGCAGCTATGGGACAGGGTTGGATTCACCCCTCCACTTT. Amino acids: CASSYGTGLDSPLHF.